Listed below are T cell receptor beta chains from one sample, sequenced in a study of blood T cell repertoires in COVID-19. TCRdb's table, derived via immunoSEQ multiplex PCR, lists solely in-frame clones and lacks some. The table lists 40,000 to 55,000 clones, roughly 87% of them singletons. The source material was peripheral blood. The receptors come from a man over 45 with active COVID-19. Each CDR3 is given with its conserved first and last residue. D genes are given only for firm matches. Part of the rows lack a size; the others show once, few, many or a class for expanded clones.

D,V,J,size,DNA,CDR3
-,TRBV9,TRBJ2-2,-,TGTGCCAGCAGCGCTCACGCTGGGCGCACCGGGGAGCTGTTTTTT,CASSAHAGRTGELFF
TRBD1,TRBV29-1,TRBJ2-2,-,TGCAGCGCCCTAGGACAGGGGGGCACCGGGGAGCTGTTTTTT,CSALGQGGTGELFF
TRBD1,TRBV10-3,TRBJ1-6,-,TGTGCCGTCCACAGGGACAGCAATTCACCCCTCCACTTT,CAVHRDSNSPLHF
TRBD1,TRBV25-1,TRBJ2-1,-,TGTGCCAGCAGTGAACAGGGGGCTTATGAGCAGTTCTTC,CASSEQGAYEQFF
TRBD1,TRBV6-5,TRBJ1-1,-,TGTGCCAGCGCACTTTACAGGGCGACAGGGACTGAAGCTTTCTTT,CASALYRATGTEAFF
-,TRBV7-9,TRBJ1-1,-,TGTGCCAGCAGCTTAGCACAAAACACTGAAGCTTTCTTT,CASSLAQNTEAFF
TRBD2,TRBV11-3,TRBJ2-5,-,TGTGCCAGCAGTACTAGCGGGGGAGAGACCCAGTACTTC,CASSTSGGETQYF
TRBD1,TRBV19,TRBJ1-5,-,TGTGCCAGTAGTAAGGGACAGGGTAGGGGAAATCAGCCCCAGCATTTT,CASSKGQGRGNQPQHF
TRBD2,TRBV11-3,TRBJ2-2,-,TGTGCCAGCAGCTTGCGGGGCCCCGGGACTAGCGGCGCGAACACCGGGGAGCTGTTTTTT,CASSLRGPGTSGANTGELFF
-,TRBV7-9,TRBJ1-1,-,TGTGCCAGCGGAGCGGGGAACACTGAAGCTTTCTTT,CASGAGNTEAFF
TRBD2,TRBV7-3,TRBJ2-1,-,TGTGCCAGCAGCTCTAAACCTAGCGGGAGTAGCTCCTACAATGAGCAGTTCTTC,CASSSKPSGSSSYNEQFF
-,TRBV19,TRBJ2-1,-,TGTGCCAGTAGTATGGGGAGGAGTGAGCAGTTCTTC,CASSMGRSEQFF
TRBD2,TRBV5-8,TRBJ2-5,-,TGTGCCAGTAACATGGGCCAGCGGGGTCCGGAGACCCAGTACTTC,CASNMGQRGPETQYF
TRBD2,TRBV6-2/TRBV6-3,TRBJ2-5,-,TGTGCCAGCAGTTACTCGATAAGAGAACTAGCGGGAGTAGAGACCCAGTACTTC,CASSYSIRELAGVETQYF
-,TRBV5-6,TRBJ1-2,-,TGTGCCAGCAGCTTGGCCAACGGGAATGGCTACACCTTC,CASSLANGNGYTF
-,TRBV5-1,TRBJ1-2,-,TGCGCCAGCAGCTTAGGGCGGCGGGTCTATGGCTACACCTTC,CASSLGRRVYGYTF
-,TRBV7-9,TRBJ1-1,once,TGTGCCAGCAGGACGCCCGGGGGAACAGGTGAAGCTTTCTTT,CASRTPGGTGEAFF
-,TRBV6-5,TRBJ1-3,few,TGTGCCAGCACCGAGGCGGGGTTCGGAAACACCATATATTTT,CASTEAGFGNTIYF
TRBD1,TRBV7-9,TRBJ1-1,-,TGTGCCAGCAGCCCCCCCGGCCAGGACAGGGCGCTTGGAGCTTTCTTT,CASSPPGQDRALGAFF
TRBD2,TRBV2,TRBJ2-1,-,TGTGCCAGCAGTGAAAGGAGACTAGCGGGGGGCCCTAGCTCCTACAATGAGCAGTTCTTC,CASSERRLAGGPSSYNEQFF
TRBD2,TRBV10-1,TRBJ2-1,-,TGCGCCAGCATTCGGACTAGCGGGGAATACAATGAGCAGTTCTTC,CASIRTSGEYNEQFF
TRBD2,TRBV6-5,TRBJ2-5,-,TGTGCCAGCCGCCCTAGCGGGAGTCAGGAGACCCAGTACTTC,CASRPSGSQETQYF
-,TRBV7-3,TRBJ1-1,-,TGTGCCAGCAGCAGGGGATTAGGGGACACTGAAGCTTTCTTT,CASSRGLGDTEAFF
-,TRBV24-1,TRBJ2-3,-,TGTGCCACCAGTGACGGGGACTTCACAGATACGCAGTATTTT,CATSDGDFTDTQYF
-,TRBV15,TRBJ1-1,-,TGTGCCACCAGTCAGGGGAACACTGAAGCTTTCTTT,CATSQGNTEAFF